Listed below are T cell receptor beta chains from one sample, sequenced in a study of shared clonotypes between healthy human individuals. Measured with immunoSEQ multiplex PCR; TCRdb has only the in-frame clones, and not every one. The repertoire holds about 380,000 clones, with 90% to 98% as singletons. The sequenced sample was memory CD8+ T cells sorted from blood. The receptors stem from a man younger than 40 in good health. The CDR3 runs from the conserved cysteine through the conserved F or W. Each record gives: clone size, V gene, D gene, J gene, CDR3 DNA, CDR3 protein. D genes are given only for firm matches. Rows give clone size only sometimes, using once, few, many, or a class for an expanded clone.

clone_size: NA; v_call: TRBV11-2; d_call: NA; j_call: TRBJ1-2; cdr3_nt: TGTGCCAGCAGCCAACCTTTGTCCACGAATGGCTACACCTTC; cdr3_aa: CASSQPLSTNGYTF
clone_size: NA; v_call: TRBV28; d_call: NA; j_call: TRBJ1-2; cdr3_nt: TGTGCCAGCAGTTTAGTCAACAAGGTCACATATGGCTACACCTTC; cdr3_aa: CASSLVNKVTYGYTF
clone_size: NA; v_call: TRBV7-2; d_call: NA; j_call: TRBJ2-7; cdr3_nt: TGTGCCAGCAGCAATTTTTACGAGCAGTACTTC; cdr3_aa: CASSNFYEQYF
clone_size: NA; v_call: TRBV28; d_call: NA; j_call: TRBJ1-2; cdr3_nt: TGTGCCAGCAGTTATAGCCGGAACTATGGCTACACCTTC; cdr3_aa: CASSYSRNYGYTF
clone_size: NA; v_call: TRBV4-1; d_call: NA; j_call: TRBJ2-1; cdr3_nt: TGCGCCAGCAGCCAAGAAAGGGCCTACAATGAGCAGTTCTTC; cdr3_aa: CASSQERAYNEQFF
clone_size: NA; v_call: TRBV19; d_call: TRBD1; j_call: TRBJ2-2; cdr3_nt: TGTGCCAGTAGAGAGGGGGACAGTCCGGGTAGGGAGCTGTTTTTT; cdr3_aa: CASREGDSPGRELFF
clone_size: NA; v_call: TRBV7-2; d_call: NA; j_call: TRBJ2-1; cdr3_nt: TGTGCCAGCAGCTTGGGAATCCGGGATGAGCAGTTCTTC; cdr3_aa: CASSLGIRDEQFF
clone_size: once; v_call: TRBV29-1; d_call: TRBD1; j_call: TRBJ2-7; cdr3_nt: TGCAGCGTTGAAGATTTCCAGGGGGCCTACGAGCAGTACTTC; cdr3_aa: CSVEDFQGAYEQYF
clone_size: NA; v_call: TRBV28; d_call: NA; j_call: TRBJ2-3; cdr3_nt: TGTGCCAGCGGGGGGCGCACAGATACGCAGTATTTT; cdr3_aa: CASGGRTDTQYF
clone_size: NA; v_call: TRBV28; d_call: TRBD1; j_call: TRBJ2-7; cdr3_nt: TGTGCCAGCAGGGGGACAGGAGCATACGAGCAGTACTTC; cdr3_aa: CASRGTGAYEQYF
clone_size: NA; v_call: TRBV5-1; d_call: TRBD2; j_call: TRBJ2-1; cdr3_nt: TGCGCCAGCAGCTTGGTTGGGAGGGCCTTCAATGAGCAGTTCTTC; cdr3_aa: CASSLVGRAFNEQFF
clone_size: NA; v_call: TRBV5-1; d_call: TRBD1; j_call: TRBJ2-5; cdr3_nt: TGCGCCAGCAGCTGGCGCCGGGGACAGGGACTAGAGACCCAGTACTTC; cdr3_aa: CASSWRRGQGLETQYF
clone_size: once; v_call: TRBV7-3; d_call: NA; j_call: TRBJ2-2; cdr3_nt: TGTGCCAGCAGCCCTAGTGGGCTTGGAGTTGACACCGGGGAGCTGTTTTTT; cdr3_aa: CASSPSGLGVDTGELFF
clone_size: NA; v_call: TRBV6-1; d_call: TRBD1; j_call: TRBJ2-1; cdr3_nt: TGTGCCAGCAGTGGACGGGACAGGGCCTACAATGAGCAGTTCTTC; cdr3_aa: CASSGRDRAYNEQFF
clone_size: NA; v_call: TRBV30; d_call: NA; j_call: TRBJ1-5; cdr3_nt: TGTGCCTGGAGTGGGGGGTTAGATCAGCCCCAGCATTTT; cdr3_aa: CAWSGGLDQPQHF
clone_size: NA; v_call: TRBV6-5; d_call: TRBD1; j_call: TRBJ1-2; cdr3_nt: TGTGCCAGCAGTCGACAGGGCCGCGGCTACACCTTC; cdr3_aa: CASSRQGRGYTF
clone_size: NA; v_call: TRBV5-1; d_call: NA; j_call: TRBJ2-1; cdr3_nt: TGCGCCAGCAGCCTAGATACTAGCAGGGCCGGAGGTGAGCAGTTCTTC; cdr3_aa: CASSLDTSRAGGEQFF
clone_size: NA; v_call: TRBV5-4; d_call: NA; j_call: TRBJ2-5; cdr3_nt: TGTGCCAGCAGCTTGATGCAGGGAAACCAAGAGACCCAGTACTTC; cdr3_aa: CASSLMQGNQETQYF
clone_size: NA; v_call: TRBV4-1; d_call: NA; j_call: TRBJ2-7; cdr3_nt: TGCGCCAGCAGCCCAGGGCCGTCTTCCTCCTACGAGCAGTACTTC; cdr3_aa: CASSPGPSSSYEQYF
clone_size: once; v_call: TRBV18; d_call: TRBD1; j_call: TRBJ1-1; cdr3_nt: TGTGCCAGCTCACCAGGTACTCGCGGGACAGGGCAGACTGAAGCTTTCTTT; cdr3_aa: CASSPGTRGTGQTEAFF
clone_size: once; v_call: TRBV6-4; d_call: TRBD1; j_call: TRBJ2-2; cdr3_nt: TGTGCCAGCAGTCCCTACAGGGGAAGGAACACCGGGGAGCTGTTTTTT; cdr3_aa: CASSPYRGRNTGELFF
clone_size: NA; v_call: TRBV5-6; d_call: TRBD1; j_call: TRBJ2-5; cdr3_nt: TGTGCCAGCAGCTCGTTAGACAGGGGCGAGGGTGAGACCCAGTACTTC; cdr3_aa: CASSSLDRGEGETQYF
clone_size: NA; v_call: TRBV27; d_call: NA; j_call: TRBJ2-7; cdr3_nt: TGTGCCAGCAGTTTATCAGGGCGACACGAGCAGTACTTC; cdr3_aa: CASSLSGRHEQYF
clone_size: NA; v_call: TRBV30; d_call: NA; j_call: TRBJ1-4; cdr3_nt: TGTGCCTGGAGTGGGACAACTAATGAAAAACTGTTTTTT; cdr3_aa: CAWSGTTNEKLFF